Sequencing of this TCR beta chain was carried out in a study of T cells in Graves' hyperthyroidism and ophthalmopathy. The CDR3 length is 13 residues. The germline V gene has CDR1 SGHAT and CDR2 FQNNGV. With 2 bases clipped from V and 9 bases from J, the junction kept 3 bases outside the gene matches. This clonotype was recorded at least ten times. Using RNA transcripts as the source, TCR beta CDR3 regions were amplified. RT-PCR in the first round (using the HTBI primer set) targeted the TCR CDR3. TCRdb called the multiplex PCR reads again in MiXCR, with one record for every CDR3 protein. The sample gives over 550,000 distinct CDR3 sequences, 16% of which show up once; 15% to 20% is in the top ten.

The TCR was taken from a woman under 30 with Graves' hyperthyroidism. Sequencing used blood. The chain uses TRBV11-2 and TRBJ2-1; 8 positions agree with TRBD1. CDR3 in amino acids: CASSLTGGSEQFF. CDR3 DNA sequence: TGTGCCAGCAGCTTAACAGGGGGGAGTGAGCAGTTCTTC.